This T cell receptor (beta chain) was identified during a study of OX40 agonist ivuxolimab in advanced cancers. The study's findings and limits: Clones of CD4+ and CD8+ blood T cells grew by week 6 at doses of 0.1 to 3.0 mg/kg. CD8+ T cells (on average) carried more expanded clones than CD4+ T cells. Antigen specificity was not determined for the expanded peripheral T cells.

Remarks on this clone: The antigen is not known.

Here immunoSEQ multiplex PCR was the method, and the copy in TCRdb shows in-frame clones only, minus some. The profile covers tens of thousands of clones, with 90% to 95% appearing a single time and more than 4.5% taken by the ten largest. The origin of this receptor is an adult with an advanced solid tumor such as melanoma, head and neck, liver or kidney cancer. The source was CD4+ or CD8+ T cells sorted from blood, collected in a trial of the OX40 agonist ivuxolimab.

CDR3 amino acids: CASSLSPGAGPDTQYF. For the CDR3, the DNA is TGTGCCAGCAGTTTATCTCCGGGAGCGGGGCCAGATACGCAGTATTTT. The chain joins TRBV28 to TRBJ2-3; 7 positions agree with TRBD2. V trimming: 1 base; J trimming: 4 bases; junction bases outside the gene matches: 8. CDR1 MDHEN and CDR2 SYDVKM come from the germline V gene. This CDR3 is 16 amino acids long.